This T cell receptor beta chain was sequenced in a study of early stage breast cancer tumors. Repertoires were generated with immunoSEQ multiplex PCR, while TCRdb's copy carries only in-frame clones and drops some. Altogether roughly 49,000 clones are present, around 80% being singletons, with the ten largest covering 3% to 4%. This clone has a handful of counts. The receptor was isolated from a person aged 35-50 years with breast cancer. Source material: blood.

The CDR3 region is CASSDIRQGGDEQFF. Here the CDR3 DNA reads TGCGCCAGCAGTGATATCAGACAGGGGGGCGATGAGCAGTTCTTC. The rearrangement links TRBV10-1 to TRBJ2-1; 9 bases map to TRBD1. The CDR3 sequence is 15 residues long. From germline, CDR1 is WNHNN and CDR2 SYGVQD (reference sequence). V was pared by 3 bases and J by 8 bases, with 8 bases of the junction left unmatched.